This note documents a single T cell receptor beta chain sequence. Its antigen is not identified. Unique molecular identifiers were included in an RNA-based 3' RACE TCR library. TCRdb used MiXCR to reprocess the 3' RACE reads, holding one entry per CDR3 protein. In the table there are about 89,000 distinct CDR3 sequences, around 6.9% of which are singletons. The sample is drawn from a study of HIV-infected children after antiretroviral therapy interruption. Study observations and caveats: Naive CD4+ Gini coefficient rose by interruption end, suggesting clonal expansion.

The CDR3 is made up of 15 amino acids. Per the germline V gene, CDR1 is SGHDN and CDR2 is FVKESK. V was trimmed by 4 bases and J by 3 bases, leaving 13 bases between them. Treatment of the sample: PENTA 11 planned treatment interruption arm or continuous ART arm. The clonotype comes from a pool of human donors with HIV. The sequences come from CD45RA+ CD4+ T cells from PBMCs, pooled from several time points, collected from a donor given antiretroviral therapy, either interrupted or continuous. Noted subset: naive CD4+ CD45RA+ CD45RO- T cells. V is TRBV14 and J is TRBJ1-3, with no clear D. CDR3 sequence reads: CASSPTRAFGNTIYF. Here the CDR3 DNA reads TGTGCCAGCAGCCCCACACGGGCGTTTGGAAACACCATATATTTT.